This T cell receptor (beta chain) was observed in a study of shared clonotypes between healthy human individuals. Trimming took off 3 bases at V and 0 bases at J, with 13 bases between the two ends. CDR3 length: 15 residues. CDR1 is SGHRS, CDR2 YFSETQ, per germline. Sequencing used immunoSEQ multiplex PCR; TCRdb keeps in-frame clones, though not all of them. The data contain approximately 1,500,000 clones, 98% of them singletons. The source is a man aged 25-40 years in good health. V and J are TRBV5-1 and TRBJ2-7; a weak D match, TRBD1 (6 bases). Sequencing was done on a sample of naive CD4+ T cells sorted from blood. This sample's subset: CD45RA+ positively selected. The DNA for the CDR3 is TGCGCCAGCAGCTCAGCAGGGGTTGGCTCCTACGAGCAGTACTTC. Protein product: CASSSAGVGSYEQYF.